These T cell receptor beta chains were read from a single sample in a study of blood T cell dynamics during melanoma immunotherapy. Here immunoSEQ multiplex PCR was the method, and the copy in TCRdb shows in-frame clones only, minus some. Of about 6,300 clones in the sample, about nine tenths were seen once. The starting material was cell-free DNA from blood, obtained from a patient treated with checkpoint blockade. Source of these receptors: a human donor with melanoma. CDR3s include the opening cysteine and the closing phenylalanine or tryptophan. The order of the fields is D gene, CDR3 length, V gene, J gene, clone size, CDR3 DNA, CDR3 protein. D genes are given only for firm matches. Some rows have no size entry. The others give once, few or many, or a class for an expanded clone.

>TRBD2|15|TRBV2|TRBJ2-5|once
TGTGCCAGCAGTGTCATCCAGCGGGGTGTAGAAGGCCAGTACTTC
CASSVIQRGVEGQYF
>TRBD2|17|TRBV5-8|TRBJ2-7|-
TGTGCCAGCAGGGGACTAGGACCGAGCCTTTCCTCCTACGAGCAGTACTTC
CASRGLGPSLSSYEQYF
>TRBD1|17|TRBV5-1|TRBJ2-5|-
TGCGCCAGCAGCCCCATCATGGGGGCAGGGGGCAGGGAGACCCAGTACTTC
CASSPIMGAGGRETQYF
>TRBD1|14|TRBV6-4|TRBJ2-1|-
TGTGCCAGCAGCCTAGGGGGCCCCTACAATGAGCAGTTCTTC
CASSLGGPYNEQFF
>TRBD1|15|TRBV9|TRBJ1-2|-
TGTGCCAGCAGCGTCAACACAGGGGGCAACTATGGCTACACCTTC
CASSVNTGGNYGYTF
>-|16|TRBV5-5|TRBJ1-1|-
TGTGCCAGCAGCCAACGGGCTCCCGATCCCCGTGCTGAAGCTTTCTTT
CASSQRAPDPRAEAFF
>TRBD2|16|TRBV27|TRBJ2-3|-
TGTGCCAGAAGTCCCTCGGCGGGGGAGAGCACAGATACGCAGTATTTT
CARSPSAGESTDTQYF
>-|14|TRBV11-2|TRBJ1-2|few
TGTGCCAGCAGCCAAGAGGCTGTGGCCTATGGCTACACCTTC
CASSQEAVAYGYTF
>-|15|TRBV5-1|TRBJ2-6|-
TGCGCCAGCAGTTTACAGGGATCTGGGGCCAACGTCCTGACTTTC
CASSLQGSGANVLTF
>-|11|TRBV4-2|TRBJ2-7|-
TGTGCCAGCAGCCAGGCCTACGAGCAGTACTTC
CASSQAYEQYF
>-|15|TRBV2|TRBJ2-1|-
TGTGCCAGCAGTGACTTCGGGGGGCTGTACAATGAGCAGTTCTTC
CASSDFGGLYNEQFF
>-|15|TRBV11-2|TRBJ2-1|once
TGTGCCAGCAGCTTAGGAAGGGCCCTTAACAATGAGCAGTTCTTC
CASSLGRALNNEQFF
>-|13|TRBV19|TRBJ1-1|-
TGTGCCAGTAGTATGGAACGGAACACTGAAGCTTTCTTT
CASSMERNTEAFF
>-|13|TRBV6-4|TRBJ2-7|-
TGTGCCAGCAGTGGACCGGGGCGGGACGAGCAGTACTTC
CASSGPGRDEQYF
>TRBD2|14|TRBV9|TRBJ2-3|-
TGTGCCAGCAGCGTAGAAGGTAGCGGGTATACGCAGTATTTT
CASSVEGSGYTQYF
>TRBD1|13|TRBV7-9|TRBJ1-2|-
TGTGCCAGCAGACGAGACAGGGCCGATGGCTACACCTTC
CASRRDRADGYTF
>-|14|TRBV19|TRBJ2-7|-
TGTGCCAGTGGCAACAGGGAAAGATCCTACGAGCAGTACTTC
CASGNRERSYEQYF
>TRBD1|15|TRBV9|TRBJ1-4|-
TGTGCCAGCAGCTCTGACAGGGAAGATCGTGAAAAACTGTTTTTT
CASSSDREDREKLFF
>TRBD1|16|TRBV18|TRBJ1-2|-
TGTGCCAGCTCACCACCGGGCACTCAGGGGGGCTATGGCTACACCTTC
CASSPPGTQGGYGYTF
>-|14|TRBV5-1|TRBJ2-7|-
TGCGCCAGCAGCCCCGGCTGGGCGAGCTACGAGCAGTACTTC
CASSPGWASYEQYF
>TRBD1|12|TRBV2|TRBJ2-3|-
TGTGCCAGTGACAGGGGAACAGATACGCAGTATTTT
CASDRGTDTQYF
>-|14|TRBV2|TRBJ2-7|-
TGTGCCAGCCTTCCCGGCGGCAGCCTCTACGAGCAGTACTTC
CASLPGGSLYEQYF
>-|17|TRBV19|TRBJ1-2|-
TGTGCCAGTAGTATAGATCATTCGACAGCTTCTACCTATGGCTACACCTTC
CASSIDHSTASTYGYTF
>-|14|TRBV6-1|TRBJ2-1|once
TGTGCCAGCAGTGAGAGAGAGCGACCCGGTGAGCAGTTCTTC
CASSERERPGEQFF
>-|14|TRBV5-4|TRBJ1-1|-
TGTGCCAGCAGCTTGATTGGAGGGGACGCTGAAGCTTTCTTT
CASSLIGGDAEAFF
>-|14|TRBV19|TRBJ1-1|-
TGTGCCAGTAGTATAGTAGACGGTAGCACTGAAGCTTTCTTT
CASSIVDGSTEAFF
>TRBD2|15|TRBV5-4|TRBJ2-2|-
TGTGCCAGCAGCGGACTAGCGGGTAACACCGGGGAGCTGTTTTTT
CASSGLAGNTGELFF
>TRBD2|15|TRBV29-1|TRBJ2-2|-
TGCAGCGTTTTTACTAGCGGGACAAACACCGGGGAGCTGTTTTTT
CSVFTSGTNTGELFF
>TRBD1|14|TRBV11-2|TRBJ1-6|-
TGTGCCAGCAGCCCGGGACAGGGTGATTCACCCCTCCACTTT
CASSPGQGDSPLHF
>TRBD2|15|TRBV19|TRBJ2-5|-
TGTGCCAGTAGCAGCTCCGGGGGGAACCAAGAGACCCAGTACTTC
CASSSSGGNQETQYF
>-|14|TRBV7-8|TRBJ2-7|-
TGTGCCAGCAGCGCAGACAGGAGACCCTACGAGCAGTACTTC
CASSADRRPYEQYF
>-|13|TRBV5-5|TRBJ1-1|-
TGTGCCAGCAGTGTGAGCGGGTTCACTGAAGCTTTCTTT
CASSVSGFTEAFF
>-|16|TRBV5-4|TRBJ2-2|-
TGTGCCAGCAGCTTGGGTAGAGCGGCCAACACCGGGGAGCTGTTTTTT
CASSLGRAANTGELFF
>TRBD1|14|TRBV2|TRBJ2-7|-
TGTGCCAGCAGATACGGGACAGCCGACCCCGAGCAGTACTTC
CASRYGTADPEQYF
>-|13|TRBV27|TRBJ2-2|-
TGTGCCAGCAGTCCCCGGGACACCGGGGAGCTGTTTTTT
CASSPRDTGELFF
>-|13|TRBV4-1|TRBJ2-3|once
TGCGCCAGCAGCCAAGAGGGGGCGCCAGCGCAGTATTTT
CASSQEGAPAQYF
>-|12|TRBV6-1|TRBJ2-2|-
TGTGCCAGCAGTGAATTCTCCGGGGAGCTGTTTTTT
CASSEFSGELFF